This note documents a single TCR beta chain sequence. Its antigen is not identified. The entry originates in a study of cytomegalovirus exposure and HLA in healthy donors. The V end was cut by 7 bases, the J end by 0 bases, with 12 bases between. Germline V gene lookup returns CDR1 LNHDA and CDR2 SQIVND (reference sequence). CDR3 length: 14 residues. PCR primers comprised 60 Vbeta and 13 Jbeta primers. Measured with immunoSEQ multiplex PCR; TCRdb has only the in-frame clones, and not every one. The sample lists around 140,000 clones, 70% to 85% occurring once. Overall study findings and caveats: Roughly even sequencing depth across donors was the assumption behind the presence/absence analyses. Across HLA loci, a later analysis found differing TCR association rates, with DRB1 most and HLA-C fewest. V- and J-gene trimming in TCR beta was tied to a missense DCLRE1C variant by an analysis performed later. Indistinguishable V segments such as TRBV6-2 and TRBV6-3 were excluded.

This clonotype was sampled from a woman in her sixties in good health and CMV-seropositive. The sequenced material came from PBMCs. This rearrangement joins TRBV19 to TRBJ1-1; D gene uncertain. CDR3 in amino acids: CASKAGPMNTEAFF. The CDR3 DNA reads as TGTGCCAGTAAAGCGGGCCCCATGAACACTGAAGCTTTCTTT.